The 21 T cell receptor beta chains reported below all come from one sample, sequenced in a study of blood T cell repertoires in COVID-19. Produced via immunoSEQ multiplex PCR; TCRdb's table is partial and in-frame only. The sample lists under 250,000 clones; around 80% were seen once. The material sequenced was peripheral blood. These receptor sequences come from a man aged 50-59 years with active or convalescent COVID-19.

This clone occurred a few times. The genes are TRBV28 and TRBJ2-2; the D gene is possibly TRBD2 (6 bases). CDR1 is MDHEN, CDR2 SYDVKM, per germline. The CDR3 contains 14 residues. V was trimmed by 2 bases and J by 6 bases, leaving 10 bases between them. CDR3 nucleotide sequence: TGTGCCAGCAGTTTAAGGTGGGACTCCGGGGAGCTGTTTTTT. Translation: CASSLRWDSGELFF.

The gene calls are TRBV10-3 and TRBJ2-3; TRBD2 matches at 10 bases. V shed 8 bases and J 10 bases; nucleotides not matched to a gene: 18. The CDR3 consists of 16 residues. Germline V gene sequence: CDR1 ENHRY, CDR2 SYGVKD. In DNA, the CDR3 is TGTGCCATCGGGGACCGGAAGCGGGAGGGCCGGCGTCCGCAGTATTTT. This codes for CAIGDRKREGRRPQYF.

V is TRBV10-2 and J is TRBJ1-3; D remains ambiguous. Germline CDR1 and CDR2: WSHSY and SAAADI. CDR3 length: 14 residues. Trimming removed 0 bases from V and 4 bases from J, with 7 bases in between. The CDR3 nucleotides are TGCGCCAGCAGTGAGTCCGGGTTGGGAAACACCATATATTTT. Translation gives CASSESGLGNTIYF.

The chain couples TRBV5-6 to TRBJ2-7; the D is unclear. The CDR3 is 12 amino acids. The V gene's germline CDR1 is SGHDT and CDR2 YYEEEE. V lost 5 bases and J lost 3, with 9 bases in between. The CDR3 reads CASSSVLYEQYF. CDR3 sequence (DNA): TGTGCCAGCAGTTCGGTCCTCTACGAGCAGTACTTC.

The CDR3 nucleotides are TGTGCCAGCAGCGACGGGACTAGCGGGAGGTCCCTCGGGGAGACCCAGTACTTC. Protein sequence: CASSDGTSGRSLGETQYF. The V call is TRBV7-3, the J call TRBJ2-5; 15 nucleotides agree with TRBD2. This CDR3 region has 18 residues. CDR1 and CDR2 from the germline V gene are SGHTA and FQGTGA. V was pared by 5 bases and J by 5 bases, with 12 bases of the junction left unmatched.

This chain connects TRBV4-2 to TRBJ2-3; tentatively, D is TRBD2 (6 bases). Between the trimmed V and J ends, which lost 1 base and 2 bases, there was a span of 13 bases. Germline V lookup: CDR1 LGHNA, CDR2 YNFKEQ. The CDR3 totals 16 residues. The CDR3 is CASSQVGSGITDTQYF. For the CDR3, the DNA is TGTGCCAGCAGCCAAGTGGGTAGCGGTATCACAGATACGCAGTATTTT.

The CDR3 protein is CASRLTPRDRSTDTQYF. The CDR3 bases are TGTGCCAGCAGACTCACCCCCCGGGACAGAAGCACAGATACGCAGTATTTT. The chain recombines TRBV2 with TRBJ2-3; 7 bases align to TRBD1. The trim removed 6 bases at V and 0 bases at J, leaving 12 bases unmatched. CDR1 is SNHLY and CDR2 is FYNNEI in the germline V gene. The CDR3 contains 17 residues.

The chain employs TRBV6-5 and TRBJ2-7; 8 bases map to TRBD1. Germline lookup yields CDR1 MNHEY and CDR2 SVGAGI. The CDR3 runs 14 residues. V was pared by 6 bases and J by 5 bases, with 9 bases of the junction left unmatched. In DNA, the CDR3 is TGTGCCAGCAGACGTCAGGGGGCTCCCCACGAGCAGTACTTC. Its translation: CASRRQGAPHEQYF.

The rearrangement links TRBV5-4 to TRBJ1-2; 7 bases line up with TRBD1. The CDR3 contains 14 residues. CDR1 is SGHNT, CDR2 YYREEE, per germline (reference sequence). The V gene end was trimmed by 2 bases and the J gene end by 4 bases; junction bases not matched to a gene: 5. The CDR3 loop reads CASSLRDRIYGYTF. The CDR3 nucleotides are TGTGCCAGCAGCTTACGGGACAGAATCTATGGCTACACCTTC.

CDR3 region: CASSLAREVNYEQYF. In DNA, the CDR3 is TGTGCCAGCAGCTTAGCTAGGGAGGTAAACTACGAGCAGTACTTC. The chain recombines TRBV7-8 with TRBJ2-7; tentative D call: TRBD2 (6 bases). Germline V lookup: CDR1 SGHVS, CDR2 FQNEAQ. This CDR3 contains 15 residues. The germline V and J ends were trimmed by 0 bases and 3 bases, with 12 bases remaining between them.

The chain carries TRBV19 and TRBJ1-1; possible D gene TRBD1, 6 bases. Germline V gives CDR1 LNHDA, CDR2 SQIVND (reference sequence). The CDR3 sequence is 14 residues long. The ends were cut back, 6 bases at V and 1 base at J, with 12 bases in the middle. The CDR3 here is CASRAGQSNTEAFF. Written as DNA, the CDR3 is TGTGCCAGTAGGGCCGGACAGTCGAACACTGAAGCTTTCTTT.

This chain joins TRBV7-2 and TRBJ2-5, with D perhaps matching TRBD2 (6 bases). V was shortened by 5 bases and J by 1 base, with 17 bases between the two germline ends. The CDR3 contains 16 residues. Per the germline V gene, CDR1 is SGHTA and CDR2 is FQGNSA. Here the CDR3 DNA reads TGTGCCAGCAGCCTACACCCTCGCGGGACCCAAGAGACCCAGTACTTC. Translation: CASSLHPRGTQETQYF. Based on the CDR3 plus reference TRBV7-2 and TRBJ2-5, the full variable domain is GAGVSQSPSNKVTEKGKDVELRCDPISGHTALYWYRQSLGQGLEFLIYFQGNSAPDKSGLPSDRFSAERTGGSVSTLTIQRTQQEDSAVYLCASSLHPRGTQETQYFGPGTRLLVL.

The V call is TRBV7-2, the J call TRBJ2-5; 12 bases map to TRBD2. The CDR3 totals 18 residues. The J segment lost 2 bases and the V segment lost 1 base, leaving 8 bases of the junction unmatched. Germline V lookup: CDR1 SGHTA, CDR2 FQGNSA. The CDR3 loop is CASSLEGSLAGGQETQYF. In nucleotides, the CDR3 is TGTGCCAGCAGCTTAGAGGGCTCTCTAGCGGGGGGGCAAGAGACCCAGTACTTC.

This rearrangement joins TRBV4-3 to TRBJ1-6; D uncertain. Germline-derived CDR1 and CDR2 are LGHNA and YSLEER. V lost 1 base and J 6 bases, leaving 7 bases between the germline ends. The CDR3 length is 14 residues. The CDR3 sequence: CASSQVTTNSPLHF. For the CDR3, the DNA is TGCGCCAGCAGCCAAGTGACAACTAATTCACCCCTCCACTTT.

CDR3 sequence (DNA): TGTGCCAGCAGCCCGGGGGACGGTATCTACGAGCAGTACTTC. This encodes CASSPGDGIYEQYF. This chain joins TRBV7-9 and TRBJ2-7; D possibly corresponds to TRBD2 (6 bases). The germline CDR1 and CDR2 sequences are SEHNR and FQNEAQ (reference sequence). This CDR3 region has 14 residues. Trimming left V 5 bases short and J 3 bases short, with 14 bases between. The complete variable domain, with remaining parts taken from reference TRBV7-9 and TRBJ2-7, reads DTGVSQNPRHKITKRGQNVTFRCDPISEHNRLYWYRQTLGQGPEFLTYFQNEAQLEKSRLLSDRFSAERPKGSFSTLEIQRTEQGDSAMYLCASSPGDGIYEQYFGPGTRLTVT.

The count of this clone is one. The CDR3 DNA sequence: TGTGCCAGCAGAAGCCCGACTCGGGGACAGCACGGAGGAGGCTACACCTTC. It specifies CASRSPTRGQHGGGYTF. The chain is built from TRBV27 and TRBJ1-2; 7 bases align to TRBD1. The CDR3 is 17 residues long. The J segment lost 8 bases and the V segment lost 6 bases, leaving 21 bases of the junction unmatched. Germline V lookup: CDR1 MNHEY, CDR2 SMNVEV (reference sequence).

The V and J genes are TRBV14 and TRBJ1-5; 7 nucleotides align to TRBD1. Germline V gene sequence: CDR1 SGHDN, CDR2 FVKESK. J gave up 0 bases and V 3 bases, and 8 bases lay outside the gene matches. CDR3 size: 17 residues. Here the CDR3 DNA reads TGTGCCAGCAGCCAGGCGGACAGGCCATATAGCAATCAGCCCCAGCATTTT. It yields the protein CASSQADRPYSNQPQHF.

The chain joins TRBV12-1 to TRBJ2-7; TRBD1 is the table's D call, not checked against the DNA. TRBV12-1 is a known pseudogene. CDR3 length equals 16 residues. The CDR3 nucleotides read TGTGCCAGCAGCTGGACAATCAGGGAAACCCCCTACGAGCAGTACTTC. Residues: CASSWTIRETPYEQYF.

The CDR3 bases are TGTGCCAGCACCTTGCGAGGAACGAACACAGATACGCAGTATTTT. Translating gives CASTLRGTNTDTQYF. This chain joins TRBV27 and TRBJ2-3; D is undetermined. This CDR3 comprises 15 residues. Germline V gene lookup returns CDR1 MNHEY and CDR2 SMNVEV (reference sequence). The ends were cut back, 7 bases at V and 2 bases at J, with 16 bases in the middle.

V gene TRBV5-8 combines with J gene TRBJ1-5; weak D call: TRBD1 (5 bases). The CDR3 is made up of 15 amino acids. Germline V gives CDR1 SGHTS, CDR2 YDEGEE. V dropped 4 bases and J dropped 2 bases, with 13 bases sitting between them. The CDR3 loop is CASSLRWGGNQPQHF. The CDR3 DNA is TGTGCCAGCAGCCTCCGGTGGGGGGGCAATCAGCCCCAGCATTTT.

This chain joins TRBV11-2 and TRBJ1-1; TRBD1 might be the D (6 bases). With 5 bases removed from V and 2 bases from J, the gap between germline ends came to 12 bases. Germline CDR1 is SGHAT and CDR2 is FQNNGV. The CDR3 loop spans 14 amino acids. The CDR3 coding sequence is TGTGCCAGCAGCCGAACAGGGTTCAACACTGAAGCTTTCTTT. It is translated as CASSRTGFNTEAFF.